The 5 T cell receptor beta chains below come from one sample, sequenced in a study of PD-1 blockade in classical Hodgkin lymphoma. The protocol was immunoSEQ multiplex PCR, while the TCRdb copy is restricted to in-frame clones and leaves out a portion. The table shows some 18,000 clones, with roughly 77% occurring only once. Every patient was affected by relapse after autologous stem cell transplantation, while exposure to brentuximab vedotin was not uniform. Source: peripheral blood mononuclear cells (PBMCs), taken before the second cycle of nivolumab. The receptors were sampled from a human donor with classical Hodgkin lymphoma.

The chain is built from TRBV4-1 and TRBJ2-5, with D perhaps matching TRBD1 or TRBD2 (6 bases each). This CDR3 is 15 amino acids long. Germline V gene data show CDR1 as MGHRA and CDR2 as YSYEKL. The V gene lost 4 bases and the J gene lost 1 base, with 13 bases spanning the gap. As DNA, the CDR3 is TGCGCCAGCAGCCGCGGGACAAATCTCCAAGAGACCCAGTACTTC. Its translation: CASSRGTNLQETQYF.

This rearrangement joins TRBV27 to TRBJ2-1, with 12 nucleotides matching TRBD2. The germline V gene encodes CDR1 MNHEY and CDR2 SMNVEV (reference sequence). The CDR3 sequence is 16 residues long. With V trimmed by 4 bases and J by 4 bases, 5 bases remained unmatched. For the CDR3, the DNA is TGTGCCAGCAGTTCGGGACTAGCGGGTTCTTACAATGAGCAGTTCTTC. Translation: CASSSGLAGSYNEQFF.

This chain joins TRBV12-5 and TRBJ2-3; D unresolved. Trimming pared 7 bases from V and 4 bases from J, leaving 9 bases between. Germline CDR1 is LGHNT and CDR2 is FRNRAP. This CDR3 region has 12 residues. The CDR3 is CASATTADTQYF. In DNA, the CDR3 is TGTGCTAGTGCCACTACGGCAGATACGCAGTATTTT.

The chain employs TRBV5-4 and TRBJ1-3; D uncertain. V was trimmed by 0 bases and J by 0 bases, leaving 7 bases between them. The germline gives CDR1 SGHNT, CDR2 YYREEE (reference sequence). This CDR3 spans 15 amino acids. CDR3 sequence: CASSLGPASGNTIYF. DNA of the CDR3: TGTGCCAGCAGCTTGGGCCCGGCCTCTGGAAACACCATATATTTT.

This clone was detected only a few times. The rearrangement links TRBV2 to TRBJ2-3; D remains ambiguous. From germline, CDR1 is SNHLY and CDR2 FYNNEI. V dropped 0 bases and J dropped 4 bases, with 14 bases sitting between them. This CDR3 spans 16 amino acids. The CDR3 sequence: CASSEALVTAADTQYF. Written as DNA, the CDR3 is TGTGCCAGCAGTGAAGCGTTGGTGACCGCCGCAGATACGCAGTATTTT.